Shown below are 32 T cell receptor beta chains from a single sample sequenced in a study of PD-1 blockade in classical Hodgkin lymphoma (dated by TCRdb to the early 2020s). Library method: the immunoSEQ multiplex PCR assay. In TCRdb, the immuneACCESS table is reduced to in-frame sequences with V and J assigned. These tables do not hold every clone; where another copy was compared, an unresolved V gene accounts for under half, and the others remain unexplained. The sample data list roughly 41,000 clones, and nearly 70% of these were observed just once. The ten largest clones take up over 2.5% of the sample. Interpreted using the paper, the time point label stands for: cycle 4 day 1 (C4D1), after six to seven weeks of nivolumab. Relapse after autologous stem cell transplantation had occurred in all trial patients, and cohorts A, B and C were distinguished by prior brentuximab vedotin exposure. Source: peripheral blood mononuclear cells (PBMCs), taken before the fourth cycle of nivolumab. Every receptor here comes from a human donor with classical Hodgkin lymphoma.

CDR3 coding DNA: TGTGCCAGCAGCTCCCGTAGGGCGTTTAATTCACCCCTCCACTTT. As protein: CASSSRRAFNSPLHF. The chain joins TRBV5-8 to TRBJ1-6, with D unresolved. The germline gives CDR1 SGHTS, CDR2 YDEGEE. The CDR3 consists of 15 residues. The ends were cut back, 3 bases at V and 6 bases at J, with 13 bases in the middle.

V and J are TRBV6-6 and TRBJ1-1; possible D gene TRBD1, 6 bases. CDR3 length: 15 amino acids. Germline V gene data show CDR1 as MNHNY and CDR2 as SVGAGI (reference sequence). V lost 5 bases to trimming and J lost 5 bases, with 18 bases between them. CDR3 sequence reads: CASSISKTGRTEAFF. CDR3 nucleotide sequence: TGTGCCAGCAGTATTAGTAAAACAGGGAGGACTGAAGCTTTCTTT.

V and J are TRBV6-1 and TRBJ2-7, with TRBD2 as a possible D gene (7 bases). Trimming removed 7 bases from V and 6 bases from J, with 13 bases in between. The CDR3 is 12 residues long. Germline V gives CDR1 MNHNS, CDR2 SASEGT. As DNA, the CDR3 is TGTGCCAGCAAGGGAGGGGGGATCGAGCAGTACTTC. Encoded protein: CASKGGGIEQYF.

This clone was detected only once. The chain joins TRBV5-1 to TRBJ2-3, with TRBD2 matching 10 bases. Looked up from germline, CDR1 is SGHRS and CDR2 is YFSETQ. V shed 2 bases, J shed 4 bases, and the junction held 4 bases outside the gene matches. The CDR3 has 15 residues. CDR3 in amino acids: CASSLGSGGADTQYF. The CDR3 nucleotides read TGCGCCAGCAGCTTAGGAAGCGGGGGGGCAGATACGCAGTATTTT.

The V call is TRBV27, the J call TRBJ2-7; no firm D call. CDR1 is MNHEY, CDR2 SMNVEV, per germline (reference sequence). This CDR3 spans 16 amino acids. The V end lost 4 bases, the J end lost 3 bases, and 19 bases lay between the germline ends. CDR3 protein: CASSSWSARQIYEQYF. In nucleotides, the CDR3 is TGTGCCAGCAGTTCCTGGTCGGCCAGGCAGATCTACGAGCAGTACTTC.

This clone appeared a few times. The chain joins TRBV29-1 to TRBJ2-4, with D perhaps assigned TRBD1 or TRBD2 (5 bases each). CDR1 SQVTM and CDR2 ANQGSEA come from the germline V gene. Trimming removed 0 bases at V and 0 bases at J, with 12 bases between. The CDR3 consists of 16 residues. CDR3 nucleotides: TGCAGCGTTGAAGATCTCACAGGACTAGCCAAAAACATTCAGTACTTC. It yields the protein CSVEDLTGLAKNIQYF.

This clone was counted a few times. V and J are TRBV10-3 and TRBJ1-2, with D unresolved. The V gene's germline CDR1 is ENHRY and CDR2 SYGVKD. The CDR3 runs 12 residues. V was cut by 3 bases and J by 4 bases, with 6 bases left in between. CDR3 sequence reads: CAISDGTYGYTF. The CDR3 bases are TGTGCCATCAGTGATGGCACCTATGGCTACACCTTC.

V is TRBV2 and J is TRBJ2-7; D not resolved. Germline assignment: CDR1 SNHLY and CDR2 FYNNEI. V was trimmed by 6 bases and J by 3 bases, leaving 9 bases between them. The CDR3 runs 12 residues. CDR3 nucleotide sequence: TGTGCCAGCAGACCTGACGGCTACGAGCAGTACTTC. This sequence encodes CASRPDGYEQYF. Supplemented by reference TRBV2 and TRBJ2-7, the full variable domain reads EPEVTQTPSHQVTQMGQEVILRCVPISNHLYFYWYRQILGQKVEFLVSFYNNEISEKSEIFDDQFSVERPDGSNFTLKIRSTKLEDSAMYFCASRPDGYEQYFGPGTRLTVT.

With regard to this clone: A read error may produce the germline difference seen at one junction end. This sequence joins TRBV10-3 and TRBJ1-1; 7 bases align to TRBD1. CDR1 and CDR2 from the germline V gene are ENHRY and SYGVKD. The CDR3 has 12 amino acids. The CDR3 DNA follows: TGTGCCGTCAGACAGGGGAACACTGAAGCTTTCTTT. This gives the protein CAVRQGNTEAFF.

V and J are TRBV6-1 and TRBJ1-6; TRBD1 is a possible D gene (6 bases). Germline CDR1 is MNHNS and CDR2 is SASEGT. The CDR3 loop spans 14 amino acids. Trimming stripped 7 bases from V and 7 bases from J, with 14 bases between. The CDR3 spells CASKSGAKNSPLHF. CDR3 coding DNA: TGTGCCAGCAAGTCGGGGGCTAAAAATTCACCCCTCCACTTT.

Remarks on this clone: Its ends do not fully match the called genes, so a read error is possible. CDR3 sequence reads: CASNQAVRDSPLHF. The CDR3 nucleotides read TGTGCCAGCAACCAAGCCGTTAGGGATTCGCCCCTCCACTTT. The rearrangement joins TRBV7-2 to TRBJ1-6; D not certain. CDR3 length: 14 residues. The V gene's germline CDR1 is SGHTA and CDR2 FQGNSA.

The sample holds one count of this clone. The chain employs TRBV7-6 and TRBJ2-7; D is perhaps TRBD1 (6 bases). CDR1 SGHVS and CDR2 FNYEAQ come from the germline V gene. The V end lost 1 base, the J end lost 4 bases, and 8 bases lay between the germline ends. The CDR3 runs 13 residues. The CDR3 coding sequence is TGTGCCAGCAGCTTAGGGACAGTTTACGAGCAGTACTTC. It encodes CASSLGTVYEQYF.

The V and J genes are TRBV11-3 and TRBJ1-1; tentative D call: TRBD1 (5 bases). The CDR3 runs 13 residues. CDR1 and CDR2 from the germline V gene are SGHNT and YENEEA. V lost 2 bases and J 4 bases, leaving 8 bases between the germline ends. DNA for the CDR3: TGTGCCAGCAGCTTACCAGGGCGCACTGAAGCTTTCTTT. It yields the protein CASSLPGRTEAFF.

This clone was counted a few times. V is TRBV6-1 and J is TRBJ2-1; tentative D call: TRBD1 (7 bases). V shed 2 bases and J shed 7 bases, with 18 bases lying between them. Looked up from germline, CDR1 is MNHNS and CDR2 is SASEGT. The CDR3 has 16 residues. Here the CDR3 DNA reads TGTGCCAGCAGTGAATTCGGAGGGGGCGCGGATAATGAGCAGTTCTTC. Translated: CASSEFGGGADNEQFF.

For the CDR3, the DNA is TGTGCCAGCAGCCCACCCGGCCTAGCGGATGAGCAGTTCTTC. This translates into CASSPPGLADEQFF. This chain uses TRBV7-3 with TRBJ2-1, with 7 bases that match TRBD2. V lost 5 bases and J lost 8; bases outside the gene matches: 9. The CDR3 runs 14 residues. CDR1 is SGHTA and CDR2 is FQGTGA in the germline V gene.

The chain carries TRBV7-8 and TRBJ2-4; the D call may be TRBD1 or TRBD2 (6 bases each). V was trimmed by 6 bases and J by 4 bases, leaving 16 bases between them. The CDR3 contains 15 residues. Germline V lookup: CDR1 SGHVS, CDR2 FQNEAQ. The CDR3 DNA reads as TGTGCCAGCAGTCTGGGGGGCCAGGAGAAAAACATTCAGTACTTC. This codes for CASSLGGQEKNIQYF.

This clone showed up just a few times. This sequence joins TRBV5-1 and TRBJ1-1, with TRBD1 matching 9 bases. This CDR3 comprises 16 residues. Germline assignment: CDR1 SGHRS and CDR2 YFSETQ. J gave up 1 base and V 2 bases, and 6 bases lay outside the gene matches. CDR3 loop: CASSFSPGQGNTEAFF. DNA of the CDR3: TGCGCCAGCAGCTTTTCCCCGGGACAGGGGAACACTGAAGCTTTCTTT. The full variable domain, completed using reference TRBV5-1 and TRBJ1-1, is KAGVTQTPRYLIKTRGQQVTLSCSPISGHRSVSWYQQTPGQGLQFLFEYFSETQRNKGNFPGRFSGRQFSNSRSEMNVSTLELGDSALYLCASSFSPGQGNTEAFFGQGTRLTVV.

The chain has TRBV4-1 and TRBJ2-5, with 8 bases matching TRBD1. The J call may be wrong; the DNA end is better matched by TRBJ2-7. The CDR3 runs to 15 residues. Looked up from germline, CDR1 is MGHRA and CDR2 is YSYEKL. The CDR3 bases are TGCGCCAGCAGCCCTCTACAGGGGGTCGCCTACGAGCAGTACTTC. It is translated as CASSPLQGVAYEQYF.

V is TRBV6-5 and J is TRBJ2-7; 7 bases map to TRBD1. CDR1 MNHEY and CDR2 SVGAGI come from the germline V gene. The J segment lost 2 bases and the V segment lost 6 bases, leaving 7 bases of the junction unmatched. The CDR3 totals 14 residues. CDR3 nucleotide sequence: TGTGCCAGCAGGGACTGGGACAGTGCCTACGAGCAGTACTTC. It is translated as CASRDWDSAYEQYF.

The rearrangement uses TRBV7-9 and TRBJ2-5; TRBD2 aligns across 14 bases. The CDR3 is made up of 18 amino acids. Germline lookup yields CDR1 SEHNR and CDR2 FQNEAQ (reference sequence). The V segment lost 5 bases and the J segment 1 base; nucleotides outside the gene matches: 9. The CDR3 coding sequence is TGTGCCAGCAGCCCAAAGGGACTAGCGGGGGTATCCCAAGAGACCCAGTACTTC. Protein sequence: CASSPKGLAGVSQETQYF.

This rearrangement joins TRBV19 to TRBJ1-1; tentatively, D is TRBD1 (6 bases). The CDR3 sequence is 15 residues long. Germline lookup yields CDR1 LNHDA and CDR2 SQIVND (reference sequence). Trimming removed 3 bases from V and 4 bases from J, with 15 bases in between. Written as DNA, the CDR3 is TGTGCCAGTAGTATCACTAGGGGGGGTGGCACTGAAGCTTTCTTT. Protein product: CASSITRGGGTEAFF.

This clone was found a few times. The chain employs TRBV18 and TRBJ1-3; D ambiguous. The CDR3 loop spans 16 amino acids. V was trimmed by 0 bases and J by 0 bases, leaving 9 bases between them. The germline V gene encodes CDR1 KGHSH and CDR2 LQKENI. Written as DNA, the CDR3 is TGTGCCAGCTCACCACCAGACCGATTCTCTGGAAACACCATATATTTT. It is translated as CASSPPDRFSGNTIYF.

The V and J genes are TRBV5-4 and TRBJ2-3; no clear D. The germline V gene encodes CDR1 SGHNT and CDR2 YYREEE (reference sequence). V lost 0 bases, J lost 0 bases, and 2 bases lay in between. The CDR3 is 13 amino acids. CDR3 in amino acids: CASSLVSTDTQYF. CDR3 DNA sequence: TGTGCCAGCAGCTTGGTAAGCACAGATACGCAGTATTTT.

This clone was seen only a few times. The V and J genes are TRBV30 and TRBJ1-1, with unresolved D. This CDR3 has 13 amino acids. Germline CDR1 reads GTSNPN; CDR2 reads SVGIG (reference sequence). Deletions cut 1 base from V and 1 base from J, with 7 bases between. In DNA form, the CDR3 reads TGTGCCTGGAGTGGTCAGGCGAACACTGAAGCTTTCTTT. It is translated as CAWSGQANTEAFF.

This chain links TRBV4-3 with TRBJ2-7; 7 nucleotides match TRBD2. Trimming took 1 base from V and 0 from J; bases not matched to a gene: 6. Germline CDR1 is LGHNA and CDR2 is YSLEER. The CDR3 runs to 16 residues. CDR3 coding DNA: TGCGCCAGCAGCCAAGGGGGGGAGGGTGACTCCTACGAGCAGTACTTC. This translates into CASSQGGEGDSYEQYF.

This rearrangement joins TRBV28 to TRBJ2-7; tentatively, D is TRBD1 or TRBD2 (5 bases each). Trimming removed 3 bases at V and 6 bases at J, with 18 bases between. This CDR3 region has 15 residues. Germline values: CDR1 MDHEN, CDR2 SYDVKM. The CDR3 DNA follows: TGTGCCAGCAGTTTCAGGGCCCGCGCAGGGACCGAGCAGTACTTC. This encodes CASSFRARAGTEQYF. The full variable domain, rest sourced from reference TRBV28 and TRBJ2-7, is DVKVTQSSRYLVKRTGEKVFLECVQDMDHENMFWYRQDPGLGLRLIYFSYDVKMKEKGDIPEGYSVSREKKERFSLILESASTNQTSMYLCASSFRARAGTEQYFGPGTRLTVT.

This chain connects TRBV9 to TRBJ1-5; 12 nucleotides match TRBD1. This CDR3 is 15 amino acids long. Germline trimming cut 5 bases from V and 8 bases from J; bases unmatched to any gene: 8. Germline-derived CDR1 and CDR2 are SGDLS and YYNGEE. CDR3 loop: CASSGTGGENEPQHF. CDR3 nucleotide sequence: TGTGCCAGCAGTGGGACAGGGGGCGAGAACGAGCCCCAGCATTTT.

This clone was found a few times. The rearrangement uses TRBV9 and TRBJ1-6; D is unresolved. The CDR3 spans 14 residues. The germline V and J ends were trimmed by 4 bases and 8 bases, with 13 bases remaining between them. Germline V lookup: CDR1 SGDLS, CDR2 YYNGEE. CDR3 in DNA: TGTGCCAGCAGCTTAGGACGGAATCATTCACCCCTCCACTTT. It specifies CASSLGRNHSPLHF.

By proportion, this clone is medium-sized. The rearrangement links TRBV4-1 to TRBJ2-7, with D perhaps assigned TRBD1 or TRBD2 (5 bases each). The CDR3 has 15 amino acids. Germline V gene data show CDR1 as MGHRA and CDR2 as YSYEKL. The ends were cut back, 1 base at V and 1 base at J, with 11 bases in the middle. CDR3 region: CASSQVGDGSYEQYF. DNA of the CDR3: TGCGCCAGCAGCCAAGTAGGGGACGGGTCCTACGAGCAGTACTTC.

J is TRBJ2-3 and V is TRBV7-9; D is ambiguous. V lost 5 bases, J lost 7 bases, and 13 bases lay in between. The V gene's germline CDR1 is SEHNR and CDR2 FQNEAQ (reference sequence). This CDR3 has 13 residues. Here the CDR3 DNA reads TGTGCCAGCAGCCCAAGTACGGGCTATACGCAGTATTTT. It specifies CASSPSTGYTQYF.

The gene calls are TRBV4-1 and TRBJ2-1; 9 nucleotides align to TRBD2. Germline V gene sequence: CDR1 MGHRA, CDR2 YSYEKL. The length of the CDR3 is 14 residues. V was pared by 5 bases and J by 5 bases, with 4 bases of the junction left unmatched. The CDR3 DNA is TGCGCCAGCAGCGGACTAGCGTACGACAATGAGCAGTTCTTC. As protein: CASSGLAYDNEQFF.

This clone was counted between two and nine times. The chain combines TRBV28 with TRBJ1-4; TRBD1 agrees at 10 bases. The CDR3 covers 15 residues. V was clipped by 6 bases and J by 5 bases; unmatched bases: 6. Germline V gene lookup returns CDR1 MDHEN and CDR2 SYDVKM. CDR3 sequence reads: CASRRMGQGNEKLFF. Here the CDR3 DNA reads TGTGCCAGCAGGAGGATGGGACAGGGGAATGAAAAACTGTTTTTT.